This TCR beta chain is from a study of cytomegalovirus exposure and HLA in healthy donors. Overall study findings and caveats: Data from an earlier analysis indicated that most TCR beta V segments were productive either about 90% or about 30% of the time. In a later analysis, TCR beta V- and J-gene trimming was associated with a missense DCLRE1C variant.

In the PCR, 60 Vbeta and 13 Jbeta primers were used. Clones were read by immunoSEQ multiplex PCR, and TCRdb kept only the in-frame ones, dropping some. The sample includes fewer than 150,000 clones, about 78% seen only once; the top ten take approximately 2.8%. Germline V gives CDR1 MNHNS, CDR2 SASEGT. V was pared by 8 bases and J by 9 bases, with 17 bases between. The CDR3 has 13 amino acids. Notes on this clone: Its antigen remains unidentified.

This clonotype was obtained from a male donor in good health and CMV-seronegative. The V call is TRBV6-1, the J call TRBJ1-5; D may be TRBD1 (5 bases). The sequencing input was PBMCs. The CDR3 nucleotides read TGTGCCAGCGAGGGAGGGGTTCGAGGGCCCCAGCATTTT. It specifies CASEGGVRGPQHF.